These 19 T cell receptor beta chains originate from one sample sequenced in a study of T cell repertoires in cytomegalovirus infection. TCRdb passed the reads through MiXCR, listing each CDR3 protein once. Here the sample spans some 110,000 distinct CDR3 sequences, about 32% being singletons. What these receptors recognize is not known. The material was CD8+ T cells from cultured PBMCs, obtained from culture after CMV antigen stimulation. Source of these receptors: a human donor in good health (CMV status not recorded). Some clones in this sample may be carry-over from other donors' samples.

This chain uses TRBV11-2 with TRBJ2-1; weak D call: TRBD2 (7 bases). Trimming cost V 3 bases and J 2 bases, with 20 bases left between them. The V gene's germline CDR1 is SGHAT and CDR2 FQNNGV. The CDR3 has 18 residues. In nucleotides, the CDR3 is TGTGCCAGCAGCTTGGGACGTTACGGGGGGCTAACCTACAATGAGCAGTTCTTC. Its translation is CASSLGRYGGLTYNEQFF.

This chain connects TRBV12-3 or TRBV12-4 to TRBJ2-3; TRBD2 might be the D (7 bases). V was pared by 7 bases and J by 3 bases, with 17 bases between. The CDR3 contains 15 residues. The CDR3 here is CASTGSGGATDTQYF. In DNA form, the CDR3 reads TGTGCCAGCACCGGATCGGGGGGCGCAACAGATACGCAGTATTTT.

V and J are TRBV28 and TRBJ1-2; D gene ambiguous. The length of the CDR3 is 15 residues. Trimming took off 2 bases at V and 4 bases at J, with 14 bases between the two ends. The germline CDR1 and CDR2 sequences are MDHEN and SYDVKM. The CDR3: CASSLIPGTSYGYTF. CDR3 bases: TGTGCCAGCAGTTTAATTCCAGGTACCAGCTATGGCTACACCTTC.

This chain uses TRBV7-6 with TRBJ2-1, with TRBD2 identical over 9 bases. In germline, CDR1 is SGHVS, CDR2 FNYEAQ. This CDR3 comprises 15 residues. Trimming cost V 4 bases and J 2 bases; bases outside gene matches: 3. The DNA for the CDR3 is TGTGCCAGCAGCTCGGAGCGGGGGGCCTACAATGAGCAGTTCTTC. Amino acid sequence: CASSSERGAYNEQFF.

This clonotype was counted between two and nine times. The CDR3 reads CASSQGSSTDTQYF. For the CDR3, the DNA is TGCGCCAGCAGCCAAGGGAGTTCCACAGATACGCAGTATTTT. The V and J genes are TRBV4-1 and TRBJ2-3; no clear D. Trimming took off 1 base at V and 2 bases at J, with 7 bases between the two ends. Germline V lookup: CDR1 MGHRA, CDR2 YSYEKL. The CDR3 has 14 amino acids.

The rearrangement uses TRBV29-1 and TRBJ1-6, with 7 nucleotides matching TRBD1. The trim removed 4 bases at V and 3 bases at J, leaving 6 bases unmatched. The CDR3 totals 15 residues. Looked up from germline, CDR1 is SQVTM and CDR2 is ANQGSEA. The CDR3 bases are TGCAGCGTTGCTTCCCGGGACAGCTATAATTCACCCCTCCACTTT. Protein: CSVASRDSYNSPLHF.

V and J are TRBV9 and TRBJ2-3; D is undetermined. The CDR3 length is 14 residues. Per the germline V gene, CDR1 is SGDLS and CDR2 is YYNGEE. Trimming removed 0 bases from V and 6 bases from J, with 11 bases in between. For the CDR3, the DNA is TGTGCCAGCAGCGTAGGTTTTAAGTCGGATACGCAGTATTTT. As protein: CASSVGFKSDTQYF.

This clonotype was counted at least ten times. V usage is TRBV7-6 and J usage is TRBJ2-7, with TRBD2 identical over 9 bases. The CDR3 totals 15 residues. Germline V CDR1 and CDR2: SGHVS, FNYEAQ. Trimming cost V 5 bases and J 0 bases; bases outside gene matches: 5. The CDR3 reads CASSVSGGYSYEQYF. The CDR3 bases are TGTGCCAGCAGCGTAAGCGGGGGGTACTCCTACGAGCAGTACTTC.

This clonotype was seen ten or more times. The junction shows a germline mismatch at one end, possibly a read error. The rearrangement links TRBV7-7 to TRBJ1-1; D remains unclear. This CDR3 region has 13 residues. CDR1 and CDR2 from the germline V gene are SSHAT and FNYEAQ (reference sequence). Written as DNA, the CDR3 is TGTGCTAGCAGCCAAGATCCGAACACTGAAGCTTTCTTT. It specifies CASSQDPNTEAFF.

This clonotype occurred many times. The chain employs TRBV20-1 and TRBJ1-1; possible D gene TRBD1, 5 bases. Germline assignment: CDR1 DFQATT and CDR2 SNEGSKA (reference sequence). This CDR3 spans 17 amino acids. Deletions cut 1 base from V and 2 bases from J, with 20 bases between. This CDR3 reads CSARGSVPGRVNTEAFF. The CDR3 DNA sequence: TGCAGTGCTAGAGGCTCCGTTCCGGGACGGGTCAACACTGAAGCTTTCTTT.

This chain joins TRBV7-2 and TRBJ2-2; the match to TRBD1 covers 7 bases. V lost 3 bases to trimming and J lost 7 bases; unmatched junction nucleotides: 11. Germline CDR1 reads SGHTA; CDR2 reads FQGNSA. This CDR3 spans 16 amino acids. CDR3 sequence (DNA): TGTGCCAGCAGCTTCCGACCGACAGGGTTTGACGGGGAGCTGTTTTTT. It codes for CASSFRPTGFDGELFF. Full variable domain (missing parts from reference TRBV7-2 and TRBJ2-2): GAGVSQSPSNKVTEKGKDVELRCDPISGHTALYWYRQSLGQGLEFLIYFQGNSAPDKSGLPSDRFSAERTGGSVSTLTIQRTQQEDSAVYLCASSFRPTGFDGELFFGEGSRLTVL.

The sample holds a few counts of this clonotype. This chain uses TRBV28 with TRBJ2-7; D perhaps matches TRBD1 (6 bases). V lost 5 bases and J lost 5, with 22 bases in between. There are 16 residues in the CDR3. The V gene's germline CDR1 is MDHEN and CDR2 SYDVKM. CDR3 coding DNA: TGTGCCAGCAGTCTTTATGGGAACATACAGGGTAACGAGCAGTACTTC. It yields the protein CASSLYGNIQGNEQYF.

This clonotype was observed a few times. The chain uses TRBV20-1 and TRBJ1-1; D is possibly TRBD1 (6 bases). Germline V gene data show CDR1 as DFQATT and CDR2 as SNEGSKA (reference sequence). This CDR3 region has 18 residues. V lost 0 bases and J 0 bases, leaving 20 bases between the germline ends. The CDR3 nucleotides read TGCAGTGCTAGAGATCCCTTGTTACAGGGAAACATGAACACTGAAGCTTTCTTT. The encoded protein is CSARDPLLQGNMNTEAFF.

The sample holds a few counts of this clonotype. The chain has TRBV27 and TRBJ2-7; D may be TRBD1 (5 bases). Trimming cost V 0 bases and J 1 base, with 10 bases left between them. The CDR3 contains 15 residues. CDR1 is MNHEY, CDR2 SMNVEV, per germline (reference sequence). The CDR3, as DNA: TGTGCCAGCAGTTTATCTACAGGTCGATCCTACGAGCAGTACTTC. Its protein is CASSLSTGRSYEQYF.

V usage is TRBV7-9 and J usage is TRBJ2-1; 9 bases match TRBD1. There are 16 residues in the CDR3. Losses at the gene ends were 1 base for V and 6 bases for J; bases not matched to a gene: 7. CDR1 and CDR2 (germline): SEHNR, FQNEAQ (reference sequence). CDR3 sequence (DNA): TGTGCCAGCAGCTTAGATGACAGGGGGGTGATCAATGAGCAGTTCTTC. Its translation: CASSLDDRGVINEQFF.

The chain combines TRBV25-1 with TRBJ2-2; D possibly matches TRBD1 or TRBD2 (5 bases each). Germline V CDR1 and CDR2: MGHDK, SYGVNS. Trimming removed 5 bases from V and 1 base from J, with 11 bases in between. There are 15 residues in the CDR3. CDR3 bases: TGTGCCAGCAGTACGGGGCGGATGAACACCGGGGAGCTGTTTTTT. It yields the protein CASSTGRMNTGELFF.

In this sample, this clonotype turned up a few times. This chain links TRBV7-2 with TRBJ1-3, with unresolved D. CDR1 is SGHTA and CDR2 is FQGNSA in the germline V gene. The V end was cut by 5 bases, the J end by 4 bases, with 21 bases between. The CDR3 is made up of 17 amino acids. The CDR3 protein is CASSAMGPAGVGNTIYF. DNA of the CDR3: TGTGCCAGCAGCGCTATGGGCCCGGCTGGGGTCGGAAACACCATATATTTT.

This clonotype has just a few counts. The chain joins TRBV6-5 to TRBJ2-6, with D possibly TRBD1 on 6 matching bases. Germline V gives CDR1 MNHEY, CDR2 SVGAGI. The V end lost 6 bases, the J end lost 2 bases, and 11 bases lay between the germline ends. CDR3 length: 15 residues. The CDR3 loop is CASSPTGTGANVLTF. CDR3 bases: TGTGCCAGCAGCCCCACAGGGACTGGGGCCAACGTCCTGACTTTC.

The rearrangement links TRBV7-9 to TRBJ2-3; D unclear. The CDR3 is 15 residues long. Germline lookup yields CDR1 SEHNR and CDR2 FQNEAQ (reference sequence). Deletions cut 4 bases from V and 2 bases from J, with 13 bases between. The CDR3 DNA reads TGTGCCAGCAGCTATACCGGGTCCCTCACAGATACGCAGTATTTT. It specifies CASSYTGSLTDTQYF.